This TCR beta chain was recorded in a study of blood T cells in healthy people across ages. Looking at the study overall: About one barcoded TCR beta cDNA was captured per two T cells. Study-wide findings and caveats: Across samples, TCR beta diversity tracked strongly with naive T cell percentage.

Primers used in a second PCR of about 7 to 11 cycles were a sample-barcoded 5' primer and a J-beta primer mix. MiXCR was run by TCRdb on the 5' RACE reads, yielding one entry per CDR3 protein. The sample shows 1.2 million to 1.5 million distinct CDR3 sequences, 59% of them seen only once. Comments on this clonotype: Its matching antigen is unknown.

The germline V gene has CDR1 SQVTM and CDR2 ANQGSEA. The CDR3 consists of 15 residues. The receptor's source is a young man in good health. The material sequenced was blood. V is TRBV29-1 and J is TRBJ2-4; TRBD2 might be the D (6 bases). The end of the DNA fits TRBJ2-7 better, so the J call may be wrong. The CDR3, as DNA: TGCAGCGTTGAAAAGACCACTAGCAACTCCTACGAGCAGTACTTC. Amino acid sequence: CSVEKTTSNSYEQYF.